Listed below are T cell receptor beta chains from one sample, sequenced in a study of a mutant IDH1 vaccine in newly diagnosed glioma. What these receptors recognize is not known. Measured with immunoSEQ multiplex PCR; TCRdb has only the in-frame clones, and not every one. The sample has tens of thousands of clones; roughly 80% are singletons. The specimen was PBMCs, collected from a glioma patient whose treatment included an IDH1 peptide vaccine. These TCRs come from a man aged 25-45 years with glioma. The CDR3 runs from the conserved cysteine through the conserved F or W. A D gene is named only where the DNA matches it firmly. Where a row states a size, it is once, few, many or the class of an expanded clone; other rows omit it.

cdr3_aa	cdr3_nt	v_call	j_call	clone_size	d_call
CASSLQGVTYNEQFF	TGTGCCAGCAGTTTACAGGGCGTTACCTACAATGAGCAGTTCTTC	TRBV28	TRBJ2-1	.	.
CASTLTGANRRTMNTEAFF	TGCGCCAGCACACTGACAGGGGCTAATCGCCGAACGATGAACACTGAAGCTTTCTTT	TRBV4-1	TRBJ1-1	.	TRBD1
CASSQYRDRDEKLFF	TGTGCCAGCAGCCAATACCGGGACAGGGATGAAAAACTGTTTTTT	TRBV4-2	TRBJ1-4	.	TRBD1
CASSLDTMITRTDTQYF	TGTGCCAGCAGCCTGGACACCATGATTACACGCACAGATACGCAGTATTTT	TRBV27	TRBJ2-3	.	.
CASSDGDNSPLHF	TGTGCCAGCAGTGACGGGGATAATTCACCCCTCCACTTT	TRBV6-4	TRBJ1-6	medium-sized	.
CASSPAGVYNEQFF	TGTGCCAGCAGTCCTGCGGGAGTCTACAATGAGCAGTTCTTC	TRBV2	TRBJ2-1	.	TRBD2
CASSLRPPDYYNEQFF	TGTGCCAGCAGCTTGCGGCCCCCCGACTACTACAATGAGCAGTTCTTC	TRBV5-6	TRBJ2-1	.	.
CASSLESSGNTIYF	TGTGCCAGCAGCTTAGAGAGCTCTGGAAACACCATATATTTT	TRBV7-9	TRBJ1-3	.	.
CASSEGEGSFNQPQHF	TGTGCCAGCAGTGAGGGGGAGGGCTCTTTTAATCAGCCCCAGCATTTT	TRBV6-1	TRBJ1-5	.	.
CASSLAGGEQYF	TGTGCCAGCAGCTTAGCAGGGGGCGAGCAGTACTTC	TRBV13	TRBJ2-7	.	TRBD1
CASSSVPGQGYYGYTF	TGTGCCAGCAGTTCCGTCCCGGGACAGGGCTACTATGGCTACACCTTC	TRBV6-6	TRBJ1-2	.	TRBD1
CASRSNRVNYGYTF	TGTGCCAGCAGATCGAACAGGGTGAACTATGGCTACACCTTC	TRBV5-4	TRBJ1-2	.	.
CSVGGLYEQYF	TGCAGCGTTGGAGGGCTCTACGAGCAGTACTTC	TRBV29-1	TRBJ2-7	.	.
CASSFLAGTFSYNEQFF	TGTGCCAGCAGTTTCCTAGCGGGGACGTTTTCCTACAATGAGCAGTTCTTC	TRBV27	TRBJ2-1	.	TRBD2
CASRGGPAGVEQYF	TGTGCCAGCCGGGGGGGGCCCGCAGGGGTCGAGCAGTACTTC	TRBV11-2	TRBJ2-7	.	TRBD2
CASSNRGQETQYF	TGTGCCAGCTCAAACAGGGGGCAAGAGACCCAGTACTTC	TRBV18	TRBJ2-5	.	TRBD1